Below, one T cell receptor beta chain is given with its context. This entry is derived from a study of blood T cell repertoires in COVID-19. Study information: Italy, Spain and the United States were the sources of the convalescent and acute COVID-19 samples.

V lost 5 bases to trimming and J lost 2 bases; unmatched junction nucleotides: 6. CDR3 length: 17 residues. Germline lookup yields CDR1 SGHTA and CDR2 FQGTGA. Participants came from some 23 US areas, aged roughly 18 to 100 years. Recovery meant two consecutive negative NP/OP PCR tests, professional clearance, or resolved symptoms. Original analysis: Estimated nucleated cell counts came from reference gene primer amplification. Method: immunoSEQ multiplex PCR; TCRdb's copy keeps in-frame clones and lacks some. V and J calls and clone size follow that table, whereas D and trimming were derived from the DNA. The sample consists of around 180,000 clones, under 90% of them appearing once.

The specimen sequenced was PBMCs or T cells enriched from blood (not recorded which). This chain connects TRBV7-3 to TRBJ2-1; 13 bases match TRBD2. The clonotype comes from a man aged 45-60 years who had recovered from COVID-19. CDR3 sequence (DNA): TGTGCCAGCAGCGCTCAAACTAGCGGGGGGGCCTACAATGAGCAGTTCTTC. Its protein is CASSAQTSGGAYNEQFF. Full variable domain (outside the CDR3, taken from reference TRBV7-3 and TRBJ2-1): GAGVSQTPSNKVTEKGKYVELRCDPISGHTALYWYRQSLGQGPEFLIYFQGTGAADDSGLPNDRFFAVRPEGSVSTLKIQRTERGDSAVYLCASSAQTSGGAYNEQFFGPGTRLTVL.